These T cell receptor beta chains were read from a single sample in a study of graft-versus-host responses after intestinal transplantation. Clones were read by immunoSEQ multiplex PCR, and TCRdb kept only the in-frame ones, dropping some. Of some 90,000 clones listed, 80% to 95% are singletons. These receptors' antigens are unknown. This material consisted of unstimulated CD4+ T cells sorted from spleen or lymph node cells, taken before intestinal transplant. The source of these receptors is a human donor who received an intestinal transplant. The CDR3 runs from the conserved cysteine through the conserved F or W. D genes are given only for firm matches.

>.|TRBV18|TRBJ1-6
CASSPFHDSPLHF
TGTGCCAGCTCACCCTTCCATGACTCACCCCTCCACTTT
>TRBD1|TRBV18|TRBJ2-3
CASSPLPAGTGSRTDTQYF
TGTGCCAGCTCACCACTACCCGCCGGGACAGGGAGTCGAACAGATACGCAGTATTTT
>TRBD1|TRBV6-1|TRBJ2-7
CASSRLGQDPYEQYF
TGTGCCAGCAGTCGATTGGGACAGGATCCCTACGAGCAGTACTTC
>TRBD2|TRBV4-2|TRBJ2-1
CASSPQPGLANLYNEQFF
TGTGCCAGCAGCCCTCAACCGGGACTAGCGAACTTATACAATGAGCAGTTCTTC
>.|TRBV7-6|TRBJ2-1
CASSLGEGEQFF
TGTGCCAGCAGCTTAGGAGAGGGTGAGCAGTTCTTC
>.|TRBV6-5|TRBJ1-6
CASSRRRGNSPLHF
TGTGCCAGCAGCCGAAGACGGGGAAATTCACCCCTCCACTTT
>.|TRBV28|TRBJ1-2
CASSLWSDGYTF
TGTGCCAGCAGTTTATGGTCCGATGGCTACACCTTC
>.|TRBV7-9|TRBJ2-3
CASSPGPGGSTDTQYF
TGTGCCAGCAGCCCTGGGCCGGGTGGAAGCACAGATACGCAGTATTTT
>TRBD2|TRBV18|TRBJ2-3
CASSLTSGRRGDTQYF
TGTGCCAGCTCTCTGACTAGCGGGAGAAGAGGAGATACGCAGTATTTT
>TRBD1|TRBV28|TRBJ1-1
CASSLIVFRTGLYTEAFF
TGTGCCAGCAGTTTGATTGTTTTTCGGACAGGGTTGTACACTGAAGCTTTCTTT
>.|TRBV20-1|TRBJ2-7
CSAPFIGEQYF
TGCAGTGCCCCCTTTATCGGTGAGCAGTACTTC
>.|TRBV30|TRBJ2-1
CAWSVYPAAVVYNEQFF
TGTGCCTGGAGTGTATATCCAGCGGCAGTGGTGTACAATGAGCAGTTCTTC
>.|TRBV10-1|TRBJ2-5
CASSDVTGGPGTQYF
TGCGCCAGCAGTGATGTGACAGGCGGTCCTGGGACCCAGTACTTC
>TRBD1|TRBV19|TRBJ1-3
CASSIRQGVSSGNTIYF
TGTGCCAGTAGTATCCGACAGGGAGTGAGCTCTGGAAACACCATATATTTT
>TRBD2|TRBV18|TRBJ2-7
CASSGGAGDSYEQYF
TGTGCCAGCTCAGGTGGGGCGGGAGACTCCTACGAGCAGTACTTC
>TRBD2|TRBV15|TRBJ2-1
CATSRDRTSGSSYNEQFF
TGTGCCACCAGCAGAGATAGGACTAGCGGGAGCTCCTACAATGAGCAGTTCTTC
>TRBD2|TRBV29-1|TRBJ2-3
CSARLASHPDTQYF
TGCAGCGCACGACTAGCTTCTCATCCAGATACGCAGTATTTT
>.|TRBV30|TRBJ2-6
CATPLQSGANVLTF
TGTGCGACCCCTTTACAGTCTGGGGCCAACGTCCTGACTTTC
>.|TRBV19|TRBJ2-5
CASSTGETQYF
TGTGCCAGCTCAACTGGAGAGACCCAGTACTTC
>.|TRBV4-1|TRBJ2-5
CASSQETAGATQYF
TGCGCCAGCAGCCAAGAAACAGCCGGCGCAACCCAGTACTTC
>TRBD1|TRBV5-8|TRBJ2-7
CASNLGTGVYEQYF
TGTGCCAGCAACCTCGGGACAGGAGTTTACGAGCAGTACTTC
>.|TRBV6-5|TRBJ1-1
CASSSRQVNTEAFF
TGTGCCAGCAGTTCTAGACAAGTGAACACTGAAGCTTTCTTT